The 30 T cell receptor beta chains listed next were all sequenced from one sample in a study of long-term antiretroviral therapy in people with HIV. Version v3.0 of the immunoSEQ assay was performed at survey level. Some clones are missing from TCRdb's copy, which holds only in-frame ones; the method was immunoSEQ multiplex PCR. The table includes about 31,000 clones, 75% to 90% detected once. Sequencing was performed on unsorted PBMCs, taken 0.8 years before starting antiretroviral therapy. The source is a man in his late teens or twenties with HIV.

J is TRBJ2-7 and V is TRBV2; D is perhaps TRBD1 (6 bases). CDR1 SNHLY and CDR2 FYNNEI come from the germline V gene. Trimming removed 5 bases from V and 4 bases from J, with 9 bases in between. The CDR3 is 12 amino acids. This CDR3 reads CASSTGPYEQYF. The CDR3 coding sequence is TGTGCCAGCAGTACAGGGCCATACGAGCAGTACTTC.

A few counts support this clone. The rearrangement links TRBV19 to TRBJ1-5; D remains ambiguous. This CDR3 has 15 residues. V gave up 3 bases and J gave up 3 bases, with 12 bases separating them. CDR1 LNHDA and CDR2 SQIVND come from the germline V gene (reference sequence). This CDR3 reads CASSIPAGPNQPQHF. The CDR3 nucleotides read TGTGCCAGTAGTATTCCGGCGGGCCCCAATCAGCCCCAGCATTTT. Variable domain in full (rest from reference TRBV19 and TRBJ1-5): DGGITQSPKYLFRKEGQNVTLSCEQNLNHDAMYWYRQDPGQGLRLIYYSQIVNDFQKGDIAEGYSVSREKKESFPLTVTSAQKNPTAFYLCASSIPAGPNQPQHFGDGTRLSIL.

This sequence joins TRBV6-5 and TRBJ2-7; the D gene could be TRBD1 or TRBD2 (5 bases each). This CDR3 contains 13 residues. V lost 2 bases and J 3 bases, leaving 8 bases between the germline ends. Germline V gene lookup returns CDR1 MNHEY and CDR2 SVGAGI. Here the CDR3 DNA reads TGTGCCAGCAGTTACGGGGGAGACTACGAGCAGTACTTC. The encoded protein is CASSYGGDYEQYF.

CDR3 in amino acids: CASSLRGRNNYGYTF. The CDR3 nucleotides are TGTGCCAGCAGTTTACGGGGTCGCAATAACTATGGCTACACCTTC. The chain uses TRBV27 and TRBJ1-2; D gene ambiguous. Trimming removed 2 bases from V and 1 base from J, with 11 bases in between. This CDR3 is built from 15 residues. Germline values: CDR1 MNHEY, CDR2 SMNVEV (reference sequence).

The rearrangement links TRBV30 to TRBJ1-5; TRBD1 is a possible D gene (5 bases). V lost 1 base to trimming and J lost 4 bases, with 8 bases between them. This CDR3 is 13 amino acids long. Germline V gene sequence: CDR1 GTSNPN, CDR2 SVGIG (reference sequence). The CDR3 coding sequence is TGTGCCTGGAGTGGGGGGGGGAATCAGCCCCAGCATTTT. It codes for CAWSGGGNQPQHF.

This sequence joins TRBV5-1 and TRBJ1-4; no definite D call. V gave up 7 bases and J gave up 1 base, with 8 bases separating them. Looked up from germline, CDR1 is SGHRS and CDR2 is YFSETQ. This CDR3 comprises 13 residues. CDR3 region: CASRTGTNEKLFF. Here the CDR3 DNA reads TGCGCCAGCCGGACCGGAACTAATGAAAAACTGTTTTTT.

The rearrangement links TRBV30 to TRBJ2-3, with no clear D. Trimming stripped 1 base from V and 7 bases from J, with 9 bases between. The CDR3 has 12 amino acids. In germline, CDR1 is GTSNPN, CDR2 SVGIG (reference sequence). The CDR3 DNA reads TGTGCCTGGAGTGACCCCAGTTATACGCAGTATTTT. Amino acids: CAWSDPSYTQYF.

The genes are TRBV5-5 and TRBJ2-1; 7 positions agree with TRBD1. Germline assignment: CDR1 SGHKS and CDR2 YYEKEE (reference sequence). V lost 0 bases and J lost 5; bases outside the gene matches: 2. The CDR3 has 14 residues. CDR3 nucleotide sequence: TGTGCCAGCAGCTTGGGACAGGGACACAATGAGCAGTTCTTC. It encodes CASSLGQGHNEQFF.

CDR3 coding DNA: TGTGCCAGCAGCTTAAACTCGGGAGAGGGGGAGACCCAGTACTTC. Translation gives CASSLNSGEGETQYF. The chain combines TRBV11-3 with TRBJ2-5, with D perhaps matching TRBD2 (6 bases). In germline, CDR1 is SGHNT, CDR2 YENEEA. There are 15 residues in the CDR3. V lost 2 bases to trimming and J lost 5 bases, with 15 bases between them. Together with reference TRBV11-3 and TRBJ2-5, the CDR3 gives the full variable domain: EAGVVQSPRYKIIEKKQPVAFWCNPISGHNTLYWYLQNLGQGPELLIRYENEEAVDDSQLPKDRFSAERLKGVDSTLKIQPAELGDSAVYLCASSLNSGEGETQYFGPGTRLLVL.

V usage is TRBV18 and J usage is TRBJ2-3; 10 bases are a match to TRBD2. CDR1 and CDR2 (germline): KGHSH, LQKENI. The CDR3 consists of 19 residues. J gave up 0 bases and V 3 bases, and 12 bases lay outside the gene matches. The DNA for the CDR3 is TGTGCCAGCTCACCCTCCCGGGCTAGCGGGGGACCTAGCACAGATACGCAGTATTTT. Translating it yields CASSPSRASGGPSTDTQYF.

The chain is built from TRBV4-2 and TRBJ2-2, with 12 positions matching TRBD2. Germline CDR1 is LGHNA and CDR2 is YNFKEQ. Trimming cost V 2 bases and J 3 bases; bases outside gene matches: 4. The length of the CDR3 is 17 residues. The CDR3 nucleotides are TGTGCCAGCAGCCAATCTAGCGGGAGGGCGGACACCGGGGAGCTGTTTTTT. This gives the protein CASSQSSGRADTGELFF.

The chain has TRBV19 and TRBJ2-7; TRBD1 matches 10 bases. V lost 5 bases, J lost 8 bases, and 12 bases stayed unmatched. Germline CDR1 and CDR2: LNHDA and SQIVND (reference sequence). This CDR3 contains 15 residues. The CDR3 is CASSGMGGTGVQQYF. The CDR3 DNA reads as TGTGCCAGTAGTGGCATGGGGGGGACAGGGGTGCAGCAGTACTTC.

The V call is TRBV4-1, the J call TRBJ1-1; D uncertain. The CDR3 length is 13 residues. V was trimmed by 4 bases and J by 5 bases, leaving 11 bases between them. CDR1 and CDR2 (germline): MGHRA, YSYEKL. CDR3 nucleotide sequence: TGCGCCAGCAGCCTGGCGGAGGGAACTGAAGCTTTCTTT. Translated: CASSLAEGTEAFF.

This clone appeared a single time. This rearrangement joins TRBV4-3 to TRBJ1-2; weak D call: TRBD1 (6 bases). Trimming removed 1 base at V and 4 bases at J, with 16 bases between. The germline CDR1 and CDR2 sequences are LGHNA and YSLEER. The CDR3 is made up of 16 amino acids. CDR3 amino acids: CASSQVLGGRVYGYTF. The CDR3 region has the DNA TGCGCCAGCAGCCAAGTTCTCGGGGGCAGGGTCTATGGCTACACCTTC.

A remark on this clone: At one boundary the junction diverges from the germline segment, which might be a read error. The chain couples TRBV28 to TRBJ2-7, with D possibly called TRBD1 or TRBD2 (5 bases each). Germline CDR1 reads MDHEN; CDR2 reads SYDVKM. The CDR3 is 11 amino acids. The CDR3 nucleotides read TGTGCCAGCAGTCAACCGGGACCTTTTTTCTTC. This sequence encodes CASSQPGPFFF.

The J gene is TRBJ1-1, the V gene TRBV9; TRBD1 aligns across 7 bases. V trimming: 4 bases; J trimming: 7 bases; junction bases outside the gene matches: 10. Looked up from germline, CDR1 is SGDLS and CDR2 is YYNGEE. The length of the CDR3 is 14 residues. The DNA of the CDR3 is TGTGCCAGCAGCTTGACAGGGAGCAACTTTGAAGCTTTCTTT. It specifies CASSLTGSNFEAFF. The full variable domain, its missing parts supplied by reference TRBV9 and TRBJ1-1, is DSGVTQTPKHLITATGQRVTLRCSPRSGDLSVYWYQQSLDQGLQFLIQYYNGEERAKGNILERFSAQQFPDLHSELNLSSLELGDSALYFCASSLTGSNFEAFFGQGTRLTVV.

This chain links TRBV9 with TRBJ1-1; no reliable D call. Germline V CDR1 and CDR2: SGDLS, YYNGEE. Between the trimmed V and J ends, which lost 0 bases and 5 bases, there was a span of 8 bases. The CDR3 covers 13 residues. In nucleotides, the CDR3 is TGTGCCAGCAGCGTAGTAGGGTCGACTGAAGCTTTCTTT. Amino acid sequence: CASSVVGSTEAFF.

Concerning this clone itself: Because it lacks the conserved phenylalanine or tryptophan at the end, this CDR3 is likely a read error. The limits of the CDR3 on the DNA are not certain, so only TCRdb's listed CDR3 is given. The chain joins TRBV5-6 to TRBJ2-7; the tabulated D call, TRBD2, remains unverified against the DNA. Germline V gene sequence: CDR1 SGHDT, CDR2 YYEEEE. Both ends counted, the CDR3 spans 11 residues. The CDR3 reads CASSLARSVSC.

The gene calls are TRBV4-2 and TRBJ2-3, with D perhaps TRBD2 (6 bases). The V gene's germline CDR1 is LGHNA and CDR2 YNFKEQ. This CDR3 comprises 17 residues. The V and J ends lost 0 bases and 10 bases respectively, with 23 bases between them. The DNA for the CDR3 is TGTGCCAGCAGCCAAGAACGGGAGCGCAGACCCGTTATTCCGCAGTATTTT. Residues: CASSQERERRPVIPQYF.

This chain connects TRBV6-6 to TRBJ1-2; possibly TRBD1 for D (6 bases). Germline V gives CDR1 MNHNY, CDR2 SVGAGI (reference sequence). Trimming left V 5 bases short and J 4 bases short, with 17 bases between. CDR3 length: 15 amino acids. CDR3 nucleotide sequence: TGTGCCAGCAGTATGGCAGGGGATGCCTTCTATGGCTACACCTTC. This gives the protein CASSMAGDAFYGYTF.

The genes are TRBV7-2 and TRBJ1-1; D is uncertain. This CDR3 is built from 14 residues. Trimming removed 3 bases from V and 1 base from J, with 9 bases in between. Germline loops: CDR1 SGHTA, CDR2 FQGNSA. This CDR3 reads CASSFPRRNTEAFF. In DNA, the CDR3 is TGTGCCAGCAGCTTCCCGAGGAGGAACACTGAAGCTTTCTTT.

This chain links TRBV7-2 with TRBJ2-1, with D uncertain. The CDR3 has 13 amino acids. Per the germline V gene, CDR1 is SGHTA and CDR2 is FQGNSA. Trimming stripped 5 bases from V and 6 bases from J, with 11 bases between. The CDR3 sequence: CASSQGSGNEQFF. In nucleotides, the CDR3 is TGTGCCAGCAGCCAAGGATCCGGCAATGAGCAGTTCTTC.

This chain links TRBV11-2 with TRBJ2-7, with 9 bases aligning to TRBD1. The CDR3 is 14 amino acids. Germline V CDR1 and CDR2: SGHAT, FQNNGV. Trimming at V came to 3 bases and at J to 7 bases, leaving 7 bases not matched to a gene. For the CDR3, the DNA is TGTGCCAGCAGCTTTCTCCGGACAGGGGAAGAGCAGTACTTC. Protein: CASSFLRTGEEQYF.

A few counts support this clone. The chain employs TRBV7-3 and TRBJ2-3; D is unclear. The CDR3 is 14 residues long. Germline CDR1 is SGHTA and CDR2 is FQGTGA. V gave up 2 bases and J gave up 1 base, with 7 bases separating them. The DNA for the CDR3 is TGTGCCAGCAGCTTAGTGGGTGGCACAGATACGCAGTATTTT. Translation gives CASSLVGGTDTQYF.

The chain is built from TRBV19 and TRBJ2-1; 7 bases line up with TRBD1. This CDR3 is 14 amino acids long. Germline values: CDR1 LNHDA, CDR2 SQIVND (reference sequence). V trimming: 4 bases; J trimming: 5 bases; junction bases outside the gene matches: 5. The CDR3 spells CASSTRDRHNEQFF. As DNA, the CDR3 is TGTGCCAGTAGTACCCGGGACAGACACAATGAGCAGTTCTTC.

V gene TRBV6-1 combines with J gene TRBJ1-2; D gene ambiguous. The CDR3 loop spans 12 amino acids. Germline CDR1 MNHNS, CDR2 SASEGT. The V end was cut by 4 bases, the J end by 8 bases, with 11 bases between. CDR3 residues: CASSGAGGGYTF. CDR3 sequence (DNA): TGTGCCAGCAGTGGGGCAGGAGGAGGCTACACCTTC.

The chain recombines TRBV19 with TRBJ1-3; D is possibly TRBD1 (6 bases). The CDR3 consists of 14 residues. V was cut by 5 bases and J by 2 bases, with 10 bases left in between. Germline V gene data show CDR1 as LNHDA and CDR2 as SQIVND (reference sequence). CDR3 nucleotide sequence: TGTGCCAGTAGTCCGGGGGCGACTGGAAACACCATATATTTT. This translates into CASSPGATGNTIYF. The whole variable domain, filled in from reference TRBV19 and TRBJ1-3, reads DGGITQSPKYLFRKEGQNVTLSCEQNLNHDAMYWYRQDPGQGLRLIYYSQIVNDFQKGDIAEGYSVSREKKESFPLTVTSAQKNPTAFYLCASSPGATGNTIYFGEGSWLTVV.

V and J are TRBV19 and TRBJ1-4, with unresolved D. There are 15 residues in the CDR3. Between the trimmed V and J ends, which lost 3 bases and 3 bases, there was a span of 11 bases. Germline CDR1 is LNHDA and CDR2 is SQIVND (reference sequence). The CDR3, as DNA: TGTGCCAGTAGTATTGTAAGTTCATCTAATGAAAAACTGTTTTTT. This codes for CASSIVSSSNEKLFF.

CDR3 amino acids: CASSRGPREKLFF. The CDR3 DNA sequence: TGTGCCAGCTCACGCGGGCCACGTGAAAAACTGTTTTTT. The V gene is TRBV18, the J gene TRBJ1-4; D remains unclear. The CDR3 totals 13 residues. Germline loops: CDR1 KGHSH, CDR2 LQKENI. V was trimmed by 4 bases and J by 7 bases, leaving 10 bases between them.

The chain is built from TRBV5-1 and TRBJ1-1; D may be TRBD1 (5 bases). The CDR3 runs 15 residues. CDR1 is SGHRS, CDR2 YFSETQ, per germline. Deletions cut 4 bases from V and 1 base from J, with 14 bases between. The chain's CDR3 is CASSIDSATNTEAFF. The CDR3 DNA sequence: TGCGCCAGCAGCATTGACAGCGCCACGAACACTGAAGCTTTCTTT.